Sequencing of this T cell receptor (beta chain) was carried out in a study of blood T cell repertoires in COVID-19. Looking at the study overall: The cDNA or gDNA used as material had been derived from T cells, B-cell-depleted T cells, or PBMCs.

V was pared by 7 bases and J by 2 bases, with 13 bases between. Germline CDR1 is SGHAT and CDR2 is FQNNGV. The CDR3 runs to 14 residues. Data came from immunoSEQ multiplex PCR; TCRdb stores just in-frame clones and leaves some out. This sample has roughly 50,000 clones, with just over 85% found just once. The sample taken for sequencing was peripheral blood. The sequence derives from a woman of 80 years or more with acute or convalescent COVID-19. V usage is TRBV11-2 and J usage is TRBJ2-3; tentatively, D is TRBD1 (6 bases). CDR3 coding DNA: TGTGCCAGCACCCCACAGGGCTACACAGATACGCAGTATTTT. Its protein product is CASTPQGYTDTQYF. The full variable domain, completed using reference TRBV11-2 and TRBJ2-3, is EAGVAQSPRYKIIEKRQSVAFWCNPISGHATLYWYQQILGQGPKLLIQFQNNGVVDDSQLPKDRFSAERLKGVDSTLKIQPAKLEDSAVYLCASTPQGYTDTQYFGPGTRLTVL.